The subject of this entry is one T cell receptor (beta chain). In the study's own analysis: From reference gene primer amplification, estimates of nucleated cell counts were derived. TCRdb's table, derived via immunoSEQ multiplex PCR, lists solely in-frame clones and lacks some. V, J and clone size derive from that table, while D and trimming were established from the DNA sequence. This table holds roughly 230,000 clones, approximately 77% found once. The record originates from a study of blood T cell repertoires in COVID-19. Study as a whole: Specimens from acute and convalescent COVID-19 originated in the United States, Italy and Spain. In each case, the material was cDNA or gDNA derived from T cells, B-cell-depleted T cells, or PBMCs.

This CDR3 has 13 amino acids. The V and J ends lost 10 bases and 7 bases respectively, with 17 bases between them. Germline lookup yields CDR1 LNHDA and CDR2 SQIVND (reference sequence). The chain carries TRBV19 and TRBJ1-5, with D tentatively TRBD1 (6 bases). The TCR originated in a woman of 80 years or more with acute or convalescent COVID-19. Sequenced input: peripheral blood. The CDR3 coding sequence is TGTGCCACCTACTCAGGGGTAGGACAGCCCCAGCATTTT. This gives the protein CATYSGVGQPQHF.